This note documents a single TCR beta chain sequence. The sample comes from a study of OX40 agonist ivuxolimab in advanced cancers. The V segment lost 1 base and the J segment 4 bases; nucleotides outside the gene matches: 5. Germline V gene data show CDR1 as SGHRS and CDR2 as YFSETQ. The CDR3 totals 16 residues. Sequencing was performed with immunoSEQ multiplex PCR; in TCRdb, only in-frame clones are kept and a portion is missing. The data contain approximately 77,000 clones, over 70% of them singletons. This material consisted of CD4+ or CD8+ T cells sorted from blood, taken in a trial of the OX40 agonist ivuxolimab. This receptor was obtained from an adult with an advanced solid tumor such as melanoma, head and neck, liver or kidney cancer. The chain recombines TRBV5-1 with TRBJ2-1; 10 bases are a match to TRBD2. CDR3 loop: CASSLSNSGGYNEQFF. The CDR3 DNA follows: TGCGCCAGCAGCTTGAGTAATAGCGGGGGGTACAATGAGCAGTTCTTC.